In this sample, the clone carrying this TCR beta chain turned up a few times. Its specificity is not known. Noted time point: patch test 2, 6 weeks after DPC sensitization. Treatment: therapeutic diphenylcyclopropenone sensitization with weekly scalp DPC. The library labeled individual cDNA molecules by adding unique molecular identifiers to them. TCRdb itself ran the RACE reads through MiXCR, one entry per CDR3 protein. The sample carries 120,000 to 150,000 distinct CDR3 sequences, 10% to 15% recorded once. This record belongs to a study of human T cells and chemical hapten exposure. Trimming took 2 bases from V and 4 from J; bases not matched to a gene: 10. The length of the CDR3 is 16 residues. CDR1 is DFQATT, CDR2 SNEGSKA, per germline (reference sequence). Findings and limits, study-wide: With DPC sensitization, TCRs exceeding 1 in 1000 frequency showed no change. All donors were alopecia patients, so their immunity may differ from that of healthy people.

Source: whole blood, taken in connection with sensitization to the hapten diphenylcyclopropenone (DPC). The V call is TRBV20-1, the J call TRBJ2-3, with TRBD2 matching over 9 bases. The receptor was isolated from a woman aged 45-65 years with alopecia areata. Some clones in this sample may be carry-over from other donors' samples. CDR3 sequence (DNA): TGCAGTGCTAGAAACCCCCTAGCGGGATTTTCAGATACGCAGTATTTT. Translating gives CSARNPLAGFSDTQYF.